One and the same sample provided the 21 T cell receptor beta chains below, sequenced in a study of CD8 T cells in Susac syndrome. It was with random hexamers that about 0.45 to 1 ug RNA was reverse transcribed. TCRdb processed the immunoSEQ multiplex PCR reads anew with MiXCR; each CDR3 protein has one entry. The table lists some 200,000 distinct CDR3 sequences, nearly 97% of them singletons. The sample taken for sequencing was CD4+ T cells from PBMCs. The receptors originated from a human donor with Susac syndrome.

V is TRBV2 and J is TRBJ2-2; TRBD1 matches at 10 bases. Germline V gene lookup returns CDR1 SNHLY and CDR2 FYNNEI. The J segment lost 7 bases and the V segment lost 5 bases, leaving 4 bases of the junction unmatched. The CDR3 is made up of 14 amino acids. The CDR3 nucleotides are TGTGCCAGCAGTCGGGACAGGGGTATCGGGGAGCTGTTTTTT. Residues: CASSRDRGIGELFF.

The rearrangement joins TRBV30 to TRBJ1-1; D uncertain. The CDR3 contains 14 residues. Deletions cut 5 bases from V and 1 base from J, with 14 bases between. The germline V gene encodes CDR1 GTSNPN and CDR2 SVGIG (reference sequence). This chain's CDR3 is CAWDLLHANTEAFF. In nucleotides, the CDR3 is TGTGCCTGGGATCTGTTACATGCGAACACTGAAGCTTTCTTT.

The rearrangement links TRBV27 to TRBJ2-3; 8 positions agree with TRBD2. With 4 bases clipped from V and 3 bases from J, the junction kept 3 bases outside the gene matches. Germline V gene sequence: CDR1 MNHEY, CDR2 SMNVEV (reference sequence). CDR3 length equals 14 residues. CDR3 nucleotide sequence: TGTGCCAGCAGTTCACGGGGGGGGACAGATACGCAGTATTTT. Its protein product is CASSSRGGTDTQYF.

The CDR3 protein is CASSVASYPGELFF. CDR3 nucleotides: TGTGCCAGCAGCGTAGCTTCATACCCCGGGGAGCTGTTTTTT. This sequence joins TRBV9 and TRBJ2-2, with D unclear. The length of the CDR3 is 14 residues. CDR1 and CDR2 (germline): SGDLS, YYNGEE. V was pared by 0 bases and J by 6 bases, with 9 bases between.

V and J are TRBV20-1 and TRBJ1-2; D unclear. V was pared by 2 bases and J by 0 bases, with 13 bases between. Germline V gene sequence: CDR1 DFQATT, CDR2 SNEGSKA (reference sequence). The CDR3 covers 15 residues. This chain's CDR3 is CSARTGSSSNYGYTF. The CDR3 DNA reads as TGCAGTGCTAGAACCGGCTCCTCGTCTAACTATGGCTACACCTTC.

The chain employs TRBV12-3 or TRBV12-4 and TRBJ2-1; D unclear. V gave up 6 bases and J gave up 8 bases, with 8 bases separating them. CDR3 length: 11 amino acids. Here the CDR3 reads CASRVKDEQFF. DNA of the CDR3: TGTGCCAGCAGGGTAAAAGATGAGCAGTTCTTC.

CDR3 sequence: CSAPLGRSNSPLHF. The CDR3 coding sequence is TGCAGTGCTCCCCTGGGTCGATCTAATTCACCCCTCCACTTT. V and J are TRBV20-1 and TRBJ1-6; D not certain. CDR1 is DFQATT and CDR2 is SNEGSKA in the germline V gene (reference sequence). The V end lost 5 bases, the J end lost 6 bases, and 14 bases lay between the germline ends. The CDR3 is 14 residues long.

This clonotype showed up just once. The V call is TRBV29-1, the J call TRBJ2-6; unclear D gene. CDR1 is SQVTM, CDR2 ANQGSEA, per germline. The CDR3 has 13 residues. The CDR3 region has the DNA TGCGCGCATCAGAGCTCTGGGGCCAACGTCCTGACTTTC. This translates into CAHQSSGANVLTF.

V and J are TRBV27 and TRBJ1-2, with TRBD1 as a possible D gene (5 bases). This CDR3 spans 15 amino acids. In germline, CDR1 is MNHEY, CDR2 SMNVEV (reference sequence). The V gene lost 6 bases and the J gene lost 3 bases, with 17 bases spanning the gap. The CDR3 bases are TGTGCCAGCAGAACTAGCGGGGAGGGGTACTATGGCTACACCTTC. Its translation: CASRTSGEGYYGYTF.

The chain has TRBV7-2 and TRBJ2-5; D is unclear. The CDR3 is made up of 16 amino acids. With 0 bases removed from V and 1 base from J, the gap between germline ends came to 12 bases. Germline loops: CDR1 SGHTA, CDR2 FQGNSA. The CDR3 DNA reads as TGTGCCAGCAGCTTAGCGCTAACTCGTCGCCAAGAGACCCAGTACTTC. Residues: CASSLALTRRQETQYF.

The V and J genes are TRBV4-1 and TRBJ2-5, with 8 bases that match TRBD2. The CDR3 loop spans 16 amino acids. The germline CDR1 and CDR2 sequences are MGHRA and YSYEKL. The V gene end was trimmed by 1 base and the J gene end by 6 bases; junction bases not matched to a gene: 10. CDR3 DNA sequence: TGCGCCAGCAGCCAAGCCCCGGGGGGGCTCCCCCAGACCCAGTACTTC. It codes for CASSQAPGGLPQTQYF.

The rearrangement joins TRBV29-1 to TRBJ2-2; 7 bases line up with TRBD1. There are 13 residues in the CDR3. Germline CDR1 reads SQVTM; CDR2 reads ANQGSEA. After removal of 6 bases from V and 1 base from J, the junction contained 2 bases not matched to a gene. CDR3 in amino acids: CSVDRENTGELFF. CDR3 nucleotides: TGCAGCGTAGACAGGGAGAACACCGGGGAGCTGTTTTTT.

This chain uses TRBV4-3 with TRBJ2-1; 10 nucleotides line up with TRBD2. J lost 5 bases, V lost 4 bases, and 5 bases had no gene match. The CDR3 is 15 residues long. The V gene's germline CDR1 is LGHNA and CDR2 YSLEER. The DNA for the CDR3 is TGCGCCAGCAGCCCCAGCGGGGGGGCACACAATGAGCAGTTCTTC. This translates into CASSPSGGAHNEQFF.

The chain couples TRBV6-5 to TRBJ1-5; no reliable D call. The CDR3 spans 14 residues. Germline values: CDR1 MNHEY, CDR2 SVGAGI. V dropped 6 bases and J dropped 4 bases, with 13 bases sitting between them. CDR3 sequence reads: CASRERHTNQPQHF. In nucleotides, the CDR3 is TGTGCCAGCAGAGAGAGACATACAAATCAGCCCCAGCATTTT.

The V gene is TRBV3-1, the J gene TRBJ2-2, with a possible D match to TRBD2 (6 bases). In germline, CDR1 is LGHDT, CDR2 YNNKEL (reference sequence). V was cut by 2 bases and J by 1 base, with 11 bases left in between. This CDR3 region has 16 residues. The CDR3 DNA reads TGTGCCAGCAGCCAATTCCTAGCGCAGAACACCGGGGAGCTGTTTTTT. It yields the protein CASSQFLAQNTGELFF.

The table lists this clonotype with a count of one. The chain has TRBV20-1 and TRBJ1-2, with D tentatively TRBD1 (5 bases). This CDR3 region has 14 residues. V gave up 2 bases and J gave up 3 bases, with 13 bases separating them. Germline CDR1 is DFQATT and CDR2 is SNEGSKA (reference sequence). CDR3 nucleotides: TGCAGTGCTAGAAATACTCGGGGGTACTATGGCTACACCTTC. It translates to CSARNTRGYYGYTF.

J is TRBJ2-5 and V is TRBV3-1; D could derive from TRBD1 or TRBD2 (6 bases each). Looked up from germline, CDR1 is LGHDT and CDR2 is YNNKEL (reference sequence). V was cut by 4 bases and J by 4 bases, with 13 bases left in between. CDR3 length: 14 residues. The CDR3, as DNA: TGTGCCAGCAGCCCAAGGACAGCGGGAGAGACCCAGTACTTC. Its translation is CASSPRTAGETQYF.

V is TRBV6-2 or TRBV6-3 and J is TRBJ2-2; 7 bases line up with TRBD2. This CDR3 has 15 residues. Germline lookup yields CDR1 MNHEY and CDR2 SVGEGT. Trimming removed 4 bases from V and 6 bases from J; junction bases left unmatched: 8. As DNA, the CDR3 is TGTGCCAGCAGTTCGTTGACTAGCTCGGCCGGGGAGCTGTTTTTT. It translates to CASSSLTSSAGELFF.

This clonotype was seen once. The chain uses TRBV7-9 and TRBJ1-2; D might be TRBD1 (5 bases). This CDR3 has 17 residues. Per germline, CDR1 SEHNR and CDR2 FQNEAQ (reference sequence). V lost 1 base and J lost 6, with 21 bases in between. For the CDR3, the DNA is TGTGCCAGCAGCTTAGAACCAATCCCAGGGAGTAGGGATGGCTACACCTTC. It translates to CASSLEPIPGSRDGYTF.

This clonotype was observed once. The CDR3 loop is CASSNGPSLGEPQHF. The CDR3 region has the DNA TGTGCCAGCAGTAACGGGCCCTCCCTCGGTGAGCCCCAGCATTTT. The chain employs TRBV6-2 or TRBV6-3 and TRBJ1-5, with D uncertain. The V gene's germline CDR1 is MNHEY and CDR2 SVGEGT. V was trimmed by 5 bases and J by 8 bases, leaving 19 bases between them. The CDR3 has 15 residues.

J is TRBJ1-6 and V is TRBV4-1; D possibly corresponds to TRBD1 (6 bases). V was trimmed by 0 bases and J by 6 bases, leaving 12 bases between them. CDR1 MGHRA and CDR2 YSYEKL come from the germline V gene. This CDR3 has 16 amino acids. CDR3 in DNA: TGCGCCAGCAGCCAAGAAGGAACAGGGCCTAATTCACCCCTCCACTTT. This translates into CASSQEGTGPNSPLHF.